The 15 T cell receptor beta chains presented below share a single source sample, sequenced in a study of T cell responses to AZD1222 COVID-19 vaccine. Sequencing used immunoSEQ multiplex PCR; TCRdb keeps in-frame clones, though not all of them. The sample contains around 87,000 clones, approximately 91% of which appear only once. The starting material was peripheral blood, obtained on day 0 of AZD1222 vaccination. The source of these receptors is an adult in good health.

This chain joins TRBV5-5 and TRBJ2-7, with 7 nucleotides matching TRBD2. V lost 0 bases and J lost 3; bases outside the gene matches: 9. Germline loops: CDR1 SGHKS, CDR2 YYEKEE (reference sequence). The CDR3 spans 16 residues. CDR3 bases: TGTGCCAGCAGCTTGGGCGGGGGTCTCAGCATCTACGAGCAGTACTTC. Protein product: CASSLGGGLSIYEQYF. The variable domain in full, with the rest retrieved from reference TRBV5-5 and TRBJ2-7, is DAGVTQSPTHLIKTRGQQVTLRCSPISGHKSVSWYQQVLGQGPQFIFQYYEKEERGRGNFPDRFSARQFPNYSSELNVNALLLGDSALYLCASSLGGGLSIYEQYFGPGTRLTVT.

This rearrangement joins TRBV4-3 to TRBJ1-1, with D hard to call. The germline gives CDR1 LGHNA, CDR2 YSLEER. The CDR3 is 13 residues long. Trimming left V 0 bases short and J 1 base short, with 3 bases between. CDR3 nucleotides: TGCGCCAGCAGCCAAGATCCGAACACTGAAGCTTTCTTT. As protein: CASSQDPNTEAFF.

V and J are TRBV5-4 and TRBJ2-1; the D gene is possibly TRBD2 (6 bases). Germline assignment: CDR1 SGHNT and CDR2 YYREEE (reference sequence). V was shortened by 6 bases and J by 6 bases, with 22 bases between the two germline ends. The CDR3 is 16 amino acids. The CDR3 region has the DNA TGTGCCAGCATGGAGGGCCAAAACGCTAGAGCCAATGAGCAGTTCTTC. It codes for CASMEGQNARANEQFF.

The CDR3 loop is CASSIAKGTTEAFF. CDR3 sequence (DNA): TGTGCCAGTAGTATAGCGAAGGGGACCACTGAAGCTTTCTTT. The genes are TRBV19 and TRBJ1-1, with D possibly matching TRBD1 (5 bases). V was shortened by 1 base and J by 4 bases, with 10 bases between the two germline ends. CDR1 is LNHDA, CDR2 SQIVND, per germline (reference sequence). This CDR3 is 14 amino acids long.

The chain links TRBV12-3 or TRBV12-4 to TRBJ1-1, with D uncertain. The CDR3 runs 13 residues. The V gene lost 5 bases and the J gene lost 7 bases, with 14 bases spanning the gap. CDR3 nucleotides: TGTGCCAGCAGTCCACTCGGAACAGATGAAGCTTTCTTT. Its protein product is CASSPLGTDEAFF.

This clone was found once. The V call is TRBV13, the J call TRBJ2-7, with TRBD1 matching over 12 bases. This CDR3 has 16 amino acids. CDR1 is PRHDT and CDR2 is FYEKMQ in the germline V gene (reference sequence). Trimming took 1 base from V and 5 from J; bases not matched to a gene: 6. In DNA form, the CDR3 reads TGTGCCAGCAGCTTAGTCGGGACAGGGGGCTTAAACGAGCAGTACTTC. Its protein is CASSLVGTGGLNEQYF.

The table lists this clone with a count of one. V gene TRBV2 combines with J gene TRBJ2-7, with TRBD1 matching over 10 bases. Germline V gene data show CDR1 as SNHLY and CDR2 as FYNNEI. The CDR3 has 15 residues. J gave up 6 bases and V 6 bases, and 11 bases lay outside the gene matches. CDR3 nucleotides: TGTGCCAGCAGAGGGACAGGGGAAACCCTCGGCGAGCAGTACTTC. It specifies CASRGTGETLGEQYF.

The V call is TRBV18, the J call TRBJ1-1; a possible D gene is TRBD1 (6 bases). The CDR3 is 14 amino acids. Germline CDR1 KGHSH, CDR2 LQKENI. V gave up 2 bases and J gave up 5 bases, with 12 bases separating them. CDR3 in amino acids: CASSPGRGRTEAFF. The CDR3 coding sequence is TGTGCCAGCTCACCAGGCAGGGGAAGGACTGAAGCTTTCTTT. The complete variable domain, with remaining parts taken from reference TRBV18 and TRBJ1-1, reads NAGVMQNPRHLVRRRGQEARLRCSPMKGHSHVYWYRQLPEEGLKFMVYLQKENIIDESGMPKERFSAEFPKEGPSILRIQQVVRGDSAAYFCASSPGRGRTEAFFGQGTRLTVV.

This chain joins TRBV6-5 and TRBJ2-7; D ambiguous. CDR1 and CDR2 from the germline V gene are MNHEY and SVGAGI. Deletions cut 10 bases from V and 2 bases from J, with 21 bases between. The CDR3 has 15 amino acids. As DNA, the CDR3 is TGTGCCACCACCCTTACTCAGACACTGACCTACGAGCAGTACTTC. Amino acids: CATTLTQTLTYEQYF.

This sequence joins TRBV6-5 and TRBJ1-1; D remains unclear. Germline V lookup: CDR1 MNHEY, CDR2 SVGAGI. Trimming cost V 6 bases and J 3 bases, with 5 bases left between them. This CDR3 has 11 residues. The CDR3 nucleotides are TGTGCCAGCAGCACCTACACTGAAGCTTTCTTT. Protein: CASSTYTEAFF.

CDR3 protein: CASRGTDNSYEQYF. In nucleotides, the CDR3 is TGTGCCAGCAGGGGGACAGACAACTCCTACGAGCAGTACTTC. The genes are TRBV28 and TRBJ2-7; 7 bases agree with TRBD1. The length of the CDR3 is 14 residues. The germline gives CDR1 MDHEN, CDR2 SYDVKM. V trimming: 6 bases; J trimming: 0 bases; junction bases outside the gene matches: 5. Variable domain in full (rest from reference TRBV28 and TRBJ2-7): DVKVTQSSRYLVKRTGEKVFLECVQDMDHENMFWYRQDPGLGLRLIYFSYDVKMKEKGDIPEGYSVSREKKERFSLILESASTNQTSMYLCASRGTDNSYEQYFGPGTRLTVT.

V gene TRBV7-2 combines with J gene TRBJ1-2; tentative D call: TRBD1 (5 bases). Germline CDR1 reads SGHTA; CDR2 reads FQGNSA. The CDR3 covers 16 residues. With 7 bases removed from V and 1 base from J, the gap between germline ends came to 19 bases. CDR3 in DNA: TGTGCCAGCACCGGCCGCGGGGCGCAGCGTAACTATGGCTACACCTTC. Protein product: CASTGRGAQRNYGYTF. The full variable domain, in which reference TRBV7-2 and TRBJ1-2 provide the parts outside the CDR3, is GAGVSQSPSNKVTEKGKDVELRCDPISGHTALYWYRQSLGQGLEFLIYFQGNSAPDKSGLPSDRFSAERTGGSVSTLTIQRTQQEDSAVYLCASTGRGAQRNYGYTFGSGTRLTVV.

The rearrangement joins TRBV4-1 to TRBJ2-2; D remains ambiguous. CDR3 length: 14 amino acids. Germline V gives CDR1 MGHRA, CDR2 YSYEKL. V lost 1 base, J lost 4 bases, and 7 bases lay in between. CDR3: CASSQGVVTGELFF. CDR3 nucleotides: TGCGCCAGCAGCCAAGGGGTTGTCACCGGGGAGCTGTTTTTT.

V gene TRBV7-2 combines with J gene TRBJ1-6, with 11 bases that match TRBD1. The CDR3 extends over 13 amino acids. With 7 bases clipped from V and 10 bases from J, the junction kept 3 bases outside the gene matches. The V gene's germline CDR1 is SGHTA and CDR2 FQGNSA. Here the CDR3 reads CASKGQGESPLHF. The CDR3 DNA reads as TGTGCCAGCAAGGGACAGGGGGAATCACCCCTCCACTTT. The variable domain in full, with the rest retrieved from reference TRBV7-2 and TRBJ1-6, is GAGVSQSPSNKVTEKGKDVELRCDPISGHTALYWYRQSLGQGLEFLIYFQGNSAPDKSGLPSDRFSAERTGGSVSTLTIQRTQQEDSAVYLCASKGQGESPLHFGNGTRLTVT.

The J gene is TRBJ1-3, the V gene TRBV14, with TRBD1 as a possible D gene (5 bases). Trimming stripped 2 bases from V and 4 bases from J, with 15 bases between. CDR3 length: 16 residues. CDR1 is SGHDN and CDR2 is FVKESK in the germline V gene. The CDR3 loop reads CASSQTGQGLGNTIYF. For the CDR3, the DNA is TGTGCCAGCAGCCAAACGGGGCAGGGTCTGGGAAACACCATATATTTT.